Presented here are 30 T cell receptor beta chains from one specimen sequenced in a study of cytomegalovirus exposure and HLA in healthy donors. Use of 60 Vbeta and 13 Jbeta primers characterized the PCR. The table came from immunoSEQ multiplex PCR; TCRdb's copy has only in-frame clones and leaves some out. The sample has about 130,000 clones; roughly 80% are singletons. Sequencing was done on a sample of PBMCs. All receptors come from a man younger than 45 in good health and CMV-seropositive.

CDR3 coding DNA: TGTGCCAGCAGCCCGAGAAGGGGGGGGGAGACCCAGTACTTC. This codes for CASSPRRGGETQYF. The V and J genes are TRBV5-5 and TRBJ2-5, with a weak D call TRBD2 (7 bases). The CDR3 is 14 residues long. Trimming took 4 bases from V and 5 from J, leaving 15 bases between them. The V gene's germline CDR1 is SGHKS and CDR2 YYEKEE (reference sequence).

The chain is built from TRBV5-6 and TRBJ2-5, with TRBD2 identical over 7 bases. TRBJ2-7 explains the end of the DNA better; the J call may be wrong. The germline gives CDR1 SGHDT, CDR2 YYEEEE. CDR3 length equals 16 residues. The CDR3 loop is CASSPGGLLAPREQYF. As DNA, the CDR3 is TGTGCCAGCAGCCCGGGGGGATTACTTGCCCCCCGCGAGCAGTACTTC.

V usage is TRBV7-9 and J usage is TRBJ2-6; D might be TRBD1 (6 bases). CDR3 length: 19 amino acids. V was clipped by 8 bases and J by 2 bases, with 25 bases between them. CDR1 SEHNR and CDR2 FQNEAQ come from the germline V gene (reference sequence). CDR3 DNA: TGTGCCAGCGGGCCCGTTGGGGGACAAAGGATAGCTGGGGCCAACGTCCTGACTTTC. Residues: CASGPVGGQRIAGANVLTF.

The count of this clone is one. This sequence joins TRBV10-2 and TRBJ2-1; 7 bases agree with TRBD1. The length of the CDR3 is 14 residues. V lost 9 bases to trimming and J lost 7 bases; unmatched junction nucleotides: 12. Per the germline V gene, CDR1 is WSHSY and CDR2 is SAAADI. The CDR3 is CASDRDLQGNEQFF. As DNA, the CDR3 is TGCGCCAGTGACAGGGACCTACAGGGGAATGAGCAGTTCTTC.

This clone was observed a handful of times. The V and J genes are TRBV10-3 and TRBJ1-2; D may be TRBD1 (6 bases). There are 14 residues in the CDR3. CDR1 ENHRY and CDR2 SYGVKD come from the germline V gene. Trimming took off 8 bases at V and 7 bases at J, with 20 bases between the two ends. The CDR3 reads CAIGVRKQGGGYTF. Written as DNA, the CDR3 is TGTGCCATCGGGGTAAGGAAACAGGGTGGTGGCTACACCTTC.

The chain combines TRBV9 with TRBJ2-7; possible D gene TRBD2, 6 bases. The CDR3 consists of 14 residues. V lost 3 bases, J lost 1 base, and 11 bases lay in between. Germline CDR1 SGDLS, CDR2 YYNGEE. CDR3 loop: CASSAGTDSYEQYF. As DNA, the CDR3 is TGTGCCAGCAGCGCCGGGACTGATTCCTACGAGCAGTACTTC.

This chain uses TRBV11-2 with TRBJ1-5, with TRBD1 identical over 9 bases. This CDR3 has 15 residues. In germline, CDR1 is SGHAT, CDR2 FQNNGV. The V and J ends lost 5 bases and 5 bases, in that order; junction bases with no gene match: 7. The CDR3: CASSVGTGSDQPQHF. The CDR3 DNA is TGTGCCAGCAGCGTCGGGACAGGGTCTGATCAGCCCCAGCATTTT.

This clone has just one count. The V gene is TRBV19, the J gene TRBJ2-5; D possibly corresponds to TRBD1 (6 bases). Trimming stripped 5 bases from V and 2 bases from J, with 9 bases between. The CDR3 contains 13 residues. CDR1 is LNHDA, CDR2 SQIVND, per germline (reference sequence). CDR3: CASSQQGQETQYF. The DNA for the CDR3 is TGTGCCAGTAGTCAACAGGGACAAGAGACCCAGTACTTC.

This clone occurred a few times. This sequence joins TRBV28 and TRBJ1-2, with D hard to call. The CDR3 has 12 amino acids. V gave up 6 bases and J gave up 9 bases, with 14 bases separating them. Looked up from germline, CDR1 is MDHEN and CDR2 is SYDVKM. The CDR3 loop is CASSPSGESYTF. In nucleotides, the CDR3 is TGTGCCAGCAGCCCCAGTGGGGAGAGCTACACCTTC.

V gene TRBV27 combines with J gene TRBJ2-1, with TRBD1 matching over 8 bases. The CDR3 length is 15 residues. V shed 6 bases, J shed 2 bases, and the junction held 6 bases outside the gene matches. Germline V gene sequence: CDR1 MNHEY, CDR2 SMNVEV (reference sequence). The CDR3 bases are TGTGCCAGCAGCAACAGGGGGAGAACCTACAATGAGCAGTTCTTC. Translating it yields CASSNRGRTYNEQFF.

The rearrangement uses TRBV7-9 and TRBJ1-2; TRBD1 is a possible D gene (5 bases). Germline V gene data show CDR1 as SEHNR and CDR2 as FQNEAQ (reference sequence). This CDR3 comprises 16 residues. Trimming removed 3 bases at V and 4 bases at J, with 18 bases between. The CDR3 DNA is TGTGCCAGCAGCTTCGGTAATTCCGGGGGGATCTATGGCTACACCTTC. It yields the protein CASSFGNSGGIYGYTF. Combining the CDR3 with reference TRBV7-9 and TRBJ1-2 gives the whole variable domain DTGVSQNPRHKITKRGQNVTFRCDPISEHNRLYWYRQTLGQGPEFLTYFQNEAQLEKSRLLSDRFSAERPKGSFSTLEIQRTEQGDSAMYLCASSFGNSGGIYGYTFGSGTRLTVV.

The chain employs TRBV2 and TRBJ1-1; D gene ambiguous. In germline, CDR1 is SNHLY, CDR2 FYNNEI. The CDR3 sequence is 11 residues long. V gave up 7 bases and J gave up 1 base, with 4 bases separating them. CDR3 residues: CASNRNTEAFF. The CDR3 nucleotides read TGTGCCAGCAATAGGAACACTGAAGCTTTCTTT. The whole variable domain, remainder taken from reference TRBV2 and TRBJ1-1, is EPEVTQTPSHQVTQMGQEVILRCVPISNHLYFYWYRQILGQKVEFLVSFYNNEISEKSEIFDDQFSVERPDGSNFTLKIRSTKLEDSAMYFCASNRNTEAFFGQGTRLTVV.

This clone was seen once. This chain links TRBV6-6 with TRBJ1-2, with D hard to call. The germline V gene encodes CDR1 MNHNY and CDR2 SVGAGI (reference sequence). Trimming stripped 0 bases from V and 5 bases from J, with 10 bases between. This CDR3 region has 14 residues. The chain's CDR3 is CASSYSRADYGYTF. As DNA, the CDR3 is TGTGCCAGCAGTTACTCGAGGGCAGATTATGGCTACACCTTC.

This clone was seen a single time. CDR3 DNA sequence: TGTGCCAGCAGTGAACGTGGGACTTTGGATGGCTACACCTTC. As protein: CASSERGTLDGYTF. The J gene is TRBJ1-2, the V gene TRBV6-1, with a weak D call TRBD1 (5 bases). Germline CDR1 reads MNHNS; CDR2 reads SASEGT. The CDR3 has 14 residues. Trimming removed 2 bases from V and 6 bases from J, with 13 bases in between.

This chain uses TRBV23-1 with TRBJ1-4, with no clear D. TRBV23-1 is an ORF for which the function is uncertain. V was trimmed by 2 bases and J by 3 bases, leaving 13 bases between them. This CDR3 region has 16 residues. CDR3 DNA: TGCGCCAGCAGTCAACACGAGGGAACGGCTAATGAAAAACTGTTTTTT. This encodes CASSQHEGTANEKLFF.

CDR3 amino acids: CASGPHSGGITAGELFF. The CDR3, as DNA: TGTGCTAGTGGTCCCCACAGCGGGGGTATTACTGCCGGGGAGCTGTTTTTT. The chain links TRBV12-5 to TRBJ2-2, with TRBD2 matching 8 bases. J gave up 6 bases and V 5 bases, and 14 bases lay outside the gene matches. The CDR3 extends over 17 amino acids. Germline V gene data show CDR1 as LGHNT and CDR2 as FRNRAP. The whole variable domain, remainder taken from reference TRBV12-5 and TRBJ2-2, is DARVTQTPRHKVTEMGQEVTMRCQPILGHNTVFWYRQTMMQGLELLAYFRNRAPLDDSGMPKDRFSAEMPDATLATLKIQPSEPRDSAVYFCASGPHSGGITAGELFFGEGSRLTVL.

V gene TRBV2 combines with J gene TRBJ1-1; tentatively, D is TRBD1 (5 bases). Trimming removed 10 bases at V and 1 base at J, with 19 bases between. CDR3 size: 15 residues. The germline gives CDR1 SNHLY, CDR2 FYNNEI. The CDR3 nucleotides are TGTGCCATCAGAGGTACCGGGACTCGGAACACTGAAGCTTTCTTT. It specifies CAIRGTGTRNTEAFF.

The chain couples TRBV6-1 to TRBJ2-5, with 16 bases matching TRBD2. J was trimmed by 13 bases and V by 7 bases; bases with no gene match: 9. This CDR3 is 14 amino acids long. Per the germline V gene, CDR1 is MNHNS and CDR2 is SASEGT. The CDR3 is CASTEGLAGGHGYF. The CDR3 DNA sequence: TGTGCCAGCACCGAGGGACTAGCGGGGGGGCATGGGTACTTC.

There are a few counts of this clone. The chain is built from TRBV9 and TRBJ1-4, with 8 bases matching TRBD1. This CDR3 spans 15 amino acids. V shed 4 bases, J shed 6 bases, and the junction held 8 bases outside the gene matches. Germline CDR1 is SGDLS and CDR2 is YYNGEE. CDR3 DNA: TGTGCCAGCAGCCCAACCGGGACAGGCCATGAAAAACTGTTTTTT. Its protein is CASSPTGTGHEKLFF. Drawing the rest from reference TRBV9 and TRBJ1-4, the complete variable domain is DSGVTQTPKHLITATGQRVTLRCSPRSGDLSVYWYQQSLDQGLQFLIQYYNGEERAKGNILERFSAQQFPDLHSELNLSSLELGDSALYFCASSPTGTGHEKLFFGSGTQLSVL.

As concerns this clone: One junction end does not reproduce the germline sequence, and a read error may be involved. This rearrangement joins TRBV5-5 to TRBJ2-6, with 14 bases fitting TRBD2. The CDR3 consists of 19 residues. Germline lookup yields CDR1 SGHKS and CDR2 YYEKEE (reference sequence). The CDR3 here is CASSFRTSGGLSGANGLTF. The CDR3 DNA reads as TGTGCCAGCAGCTTTCGGACTAGCGGGGGGCTCTCTGGGGCCAACGGCCTGACTTTC.

This clone was seen just once. This chain joins TRBV29-1 and TRBJ2-5, with D tentatively TRBD2 (5 bases). TRBJ2-7 explains the end of the DNA better; the J call may be wrong. Germline V gene lookup returns CDR1 SQVTM and CDR2 ANQGSEA. This CDR3 has 12 residues. The CDR3 DNA reads as TGCAGCGTTAGTGCAGCGGCCTACGAGCAGTACTTC. This sequence encodes CSVSAAAYEQYF.

The chain combines TRBV6-1 with TRBJ1-2, with D possibly being TRBD1 (6 bases). The CDR3 spans 16 residues. V was shortened by 0 bases and J by 2 bases, with 13 bases between the two germline ends. Germline CDR1 is MNHNS and CDR2 is SASEGT. In DNA form, the CDR3 reads TGTGCCAGCAGTGAAGCGCGGACAGAGGCGAACTATGGCTACACCTTC. Protein: CASSEARTEANYGYTF.

The genes are TRBV5-1 and TRBJ1-1, with D possibly TRBD1 on 6 matching bases. This CDR3 has 14 residues. Deletions cut 4 bases from V and 5 bases from J, with 15 bases between. Germline-derived CDR1 and CDR2 are SGHRS and YFSETQ. The CDR3, as DNA: TGCGCCAGCAGCCTCAGGGGCGCGTGGACTGAAGCTTTCTTT. Translating it yields CASSLRGAWTEAFF.

The rearrangement links TRBV10-1 to TRBJ2-3; TRBD2 aligns across 8 bases. Germline CDR1 reads WNHNN; CDR2 reads SYGVQD (reference sequence). V was clipped by 4 bases and J by 4 bases; unmatched bases: 1. CDR3 length equals 13 residues. The CDR3 protein is CASSGGGSDTQYF. DNA of the CDR3: TGCGCCAGCAGTGGCGGGGGGTCAGATACGCAGTATTTT.

The chain joins TRBV21-1 to TRBJ2-7; whether TRBD2, the table's D call, matches the DNA was not checked. TRBV21-1 is flagged as a pseudogene. CDR3 length equals 17 residues. The CDR3: CASSPAGRGGFIDEQYF. CDR3 DNA: TGTGCCAGCAGTCCCGCCGGTAGGGGGGGCTTTATAGACGAGCAGTACTTC.

As to this clone: At one end the junction does not follow the germline gene, possibly because of a read error. The chain is built from TRBV2 and TRBJ1-5, with 10 bases matching TRBD1. Germline V gene sequence: CDR1 SNHLY, CDR2 FYNNEI. This CDR3 contains 17 residues. The chain's CDR3 is CASRGQGGWYSDQPQHF. CDR3 DNA: TGTGCCAGCAGAGGACAGGGGGGATGGTATAGCGATCAGCCCCAGCATTTT. Drawing the rest from reference TRBV2 and TRBJ1-5, the complete variable domain is EPEVTQTPSHQVTQMGQEVILRCVPISNHLYFYWYRQILGQKVEFLVSFYNNEISEKSEIFDDQFSVERPDGSNFTLKIRSTKLEDSAMYFCASRGQGGWYSDQPQHFGDGTRLSIL.

V gene TRBV10-3 combines with J gene TRBJ2-1; TRBD2 agrees at 8 bases. Germline trimming cut 8 bases from V and 7 bases from J; bases unmatched to any gene: 10. Germline V gene lookup returns CDR1 ENHRY and CDR2 SYGVKD. This CDR3 has 14 amino acids. CDR3 protein: CAIARGGRSNEQFF. The CDR3 DNA reads TGTGCCATCGCCCGCGGGGGGCGCAGTAATGAGCAGTTCTTC.

This clone was counted once. This chain uses TRBV7-6 with TRBJ2-7; 12 bases align to TRBD2. The CDR3 extends over 19 amino acids. Germline values: CDR1 SGHVS, CDR2 FNYEAQ. V trimming: 0 bases; J trimming: 2 bases; junction bases outside the gene matches: 11. The CDR3 region is CASSLAPPGLAGETYEQYF. The DNA for the CDR3 is TGTGCCAGCAGCTTAGCCCCTCCGGGACTAGCGGGCGAAACCTACGAGCAGTACTTC.

The chain links TRBV10-3 to TRBJ1-2; TRBD1 matches at 9 bases. CDR3 length: 14 amino acids. V trimming: 8 bases; J trimming: 8 bases; junction bases outside the gene matches: 12. CDR1 and CDR2 from the germline V gene are ENHRY and SYGVKD. The CDR3, as DNA: TGTGCCATCGCCGGGACAGGGCTAATGAGAGGCTACACCTTC. Its protein product is CAIAGTGLMRGYTF.

The rearrangement links TRBV2 to TRBJ1-1; D possibly corresponds to TRBD1 (6 bases). The CDR3 covers 15 residues. Trimming took 9 bases from V and 3 from J, leaving 20 bases between them. The germline V gene has CDR1 SNHLY and CDR2 FYNNEI. CDR3 bases: TGTGCCAGTAGACAGGTAGTTTGGTATTACACTGAAGCTTTCTTT. Encoded protein: CASRQVVWYYTEAFF.